The present entry profiles one T cell receptor beta chain with its context. Its antigen specificity is not known. One end of the junction fails to match germline, which may point to a read error. Total RNA and DNA were co-extracted without cell sorting from roughly 20-30 mg of bulk tissue using the AllPrep DNA/RNA mini kit. Between November 2015 and 2016, five patients in China with histopathologically diagnosed primary liver carcinoma had surgical resection. At the time of sampling, the patients had chronic HBV infection and had not received any treatment. Each fresh piece of tumor and adjacent tissue was cut in two, with one half stored in RNAlater at -80 degrees C and the other half sent for histology. Starting from around 520 ng total RNA, TCRbeta-specific cDNA was produced by reverse transcription with a constant-region primer and ProtoScript II reverse transcriptase. The TCRbeta libraries were prepared through three rounds of nested multiplex PCR following a slightly modified ARM-PCR procedure. A final 25-cycle PCR with Deep VentR polymerase added sample barcodes and Illumina adapters. Amplicons of 200-500 bp were gel-purified with a QIAquick gel extraction kit before sequencing. An Illumina HiSeq 2500 was used to sequence the TCRbeta amplicons with 250-bp paired-end reads. The authors processed their data as follows. Trimmomatic v0.33 was used to quality-trim the reads, and FLASH v1.2.11 was used to merge paired reads so that full CDR3 sequences could be recovered. V, D and J germline segments were assigned to the rearranged TCRbeta sequences using MiGEC v1.2.1b. Clonotype statistics and Shannon-Wiener diversity indices were calculated with VDJtools v1.0.0. To reduce sampling bias, subsequent analyses other than the diversity analysis used only the 250 most abundant clonotypes in each sample. The public reads were reanalyzed by TCRdb: fastp trimming at Q25, MiXCR alignment, in-frame beta chains only. Identical CDR3 protein sequences are pooled into one entry, listed with their most common genes and DNA. TCRdb, rather than the study authors, made the V and J calls. In all, the sample holds 75,000 to 80,000 distinct CDR3 sequences, and 69% of those were seen once. More than 25% of the sample goes to the ten largest clones.

This entry belongs to a study of tumor-infiltrating lymphocytes in primary liver carcinoma listed by TCRdb under 2017. For the wider study: The five patients, three men and two women aged 30 to 69 years, had hepatocellular carcinoma (four) or combined HCC and intrahepatic cholangiocarcinoma (one). The tumors of the five patients were staged as T1-T3 N0M0, with maximum diameters ranging from roughly 4.2 to 10 cm. Roughly 3.65 to 8 million productive TCRbeta reads were obtained per sample, and no significant difference in read depth was found between tissue types. TCRbeta repertoire sequencing, expression microarrays and whole-exome sequencing were combined in the study across five regions of each liver tumor, with adjacent normal tissue and blood also included. A total of roughly 35 specimens from 5 patients, comprising some 25 tumor regions, 5 adjacent noncancerous liver tissues and 5 peripheral blood samples, were covered by TCRbeta repertoire sequencing. Repertoires from technical replicates were highly reproducible, with mean shared-clone rates approximately 0.88 and correlation coefficients above 0.95.

What the study reported, not specific to this receptor: Repertoire overlap was higher between tumor regions (mean around 35%) than tumor-adjacent (approximately 17%) or tumor-blood (14%) pairs, consistent with antigen-driven expansion. Because only the TCR beta chain was sequenced and unpaired alpha chains were not captured, true repertoire diversity is likely underestimated. With just five or six patients in the study, the authors point out that the findings should be validated in a larger study. Compared with blood, tumors had a significantly larger share of the repertoire taken up by the top 250 clones (p = 0.039). Since the samples were bulk and unsorted, there was no way to compare CD4+ and CD8+ T cell repertoires.

Sequencing used tumor-adjacent normal liver tissue. This sequence originates from a man aged 35-49 years with primary liver carcinoma and hepatitis B virus infection.

In nucleotide form, the sequence is TGTACCAGCAGCTTGGGCGGGAGTCGCTACAATGAGCAGTTCTTC. The encoded protein is CTSSLGGSRYNEQFF. This chain joins TRBV5-4 to TRBJ2-1, and 7 junctional nucleotides match TRBD2. The CDR3 runs 15 amino acids, cysteine and phenylalanine included. Here the CDR3 DNA is all that survives: 45 bases in frame from base 1. Based on the germline V gene (reference sequence), the CDR1 and CDR2 sequences are SGHNT and YYREEE.